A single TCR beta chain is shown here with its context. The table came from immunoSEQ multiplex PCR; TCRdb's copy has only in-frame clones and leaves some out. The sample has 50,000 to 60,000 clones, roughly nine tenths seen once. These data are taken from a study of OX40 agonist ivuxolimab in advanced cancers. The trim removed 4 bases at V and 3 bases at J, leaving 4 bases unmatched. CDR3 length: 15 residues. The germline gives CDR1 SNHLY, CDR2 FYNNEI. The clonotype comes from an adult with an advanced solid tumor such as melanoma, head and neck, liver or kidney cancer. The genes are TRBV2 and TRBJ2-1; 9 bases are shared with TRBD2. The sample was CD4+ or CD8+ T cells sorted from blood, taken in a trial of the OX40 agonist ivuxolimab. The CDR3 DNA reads TGTGCCAGCAGTGTGGGACTAGCTATCTACAATGAGCAGTTCTTC. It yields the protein CASSVGLAIYNEQFF.